One T cell receptor beta chain is described in this entry. Germline V CDR1 and CDR2: SGHTA, FQGNSA. This CDR3 contains 17 residues. V lost 4 bases to trimming and J lost 0 bases, with 16 bases between them. The data originate from a study of T cell changes during pregnancy in multiple sclerosis. Produced via immunoSEQ multiplex PCR; TCRdb's table is partial and in-frame only. This sample has about 34,000 clones, with about 87% found just once. Source: CD8+ T cells from peripheral blood mononuclear cells, taken in the third trimester of pregnancy. The chain joins TRBV7-2 to TRBJ1-3; weak D call: TRBD1 (5 bases). The sequence was obtained from a female donor with multiple sclerosis, enrolled in a pregnancy study. The DNA for the CDR3 is TGTGCCAGCAGCTCAGGGCCCTACGCCGCCTCTGGAAACACCATATATTTT. It specifies CASSSGPYAASGNTIYF. The full variable domain, with the rest looked up from reference TRBV7-2 and TRBJ1-3, is GAGVSQSPSNKVTEKGKDVELRCDPISGHTALYWYRQSLGQGLEFLIYFQGNSAPDKSGLPSDRFSAERTGGSVSTLTIQRTQQEDSAVYLCASSSGPYAASGNTIYFGEGSWLTVV.